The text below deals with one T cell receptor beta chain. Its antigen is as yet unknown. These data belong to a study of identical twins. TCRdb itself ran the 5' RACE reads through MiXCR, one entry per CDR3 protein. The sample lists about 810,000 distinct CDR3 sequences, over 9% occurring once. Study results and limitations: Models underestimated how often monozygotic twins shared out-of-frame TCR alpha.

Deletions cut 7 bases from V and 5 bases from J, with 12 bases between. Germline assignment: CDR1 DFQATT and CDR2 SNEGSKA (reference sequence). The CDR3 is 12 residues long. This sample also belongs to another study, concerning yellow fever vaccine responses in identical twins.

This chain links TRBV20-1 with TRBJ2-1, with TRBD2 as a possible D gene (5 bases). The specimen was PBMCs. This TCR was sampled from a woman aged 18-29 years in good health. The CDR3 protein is CSGGQPDNEQFF. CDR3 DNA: TGCAGTGGCGGGCAGCCCGACAATGAGCAGTTCTTC.